This TCR beta chain is drawn from a study of blood T cell repertoires in COVID-19. How the authors handled the data: Cell counts per sample came from amplifying reference gene primers. Produced via immunoSEQ multiplex PCR; TCRdb's table is partial and in-frame only. V, J and clone size are taken as reported in that table, and D and trimming were inferred from the DNA itself. The data show about 120,000 clones, 90% seen once. V shed 3 bases and J 2 bases; nucleotides not matched to a gene: 5. CDR1 and CDR2 (germline): KGHSH, LQKENI. This CDR3 is built from 15 residues. The sequenced material came from peripheral blood. This TCR came from a human donor with active COVID-19. The donor label of this sample is uncertain. The chain carries TRBV18 and TRBJ2-5, with TRBD2 matching over 8 bases. The CDR3 loop reads CASSPPGTRQETQYF. The DNA of the CDR3 is TGTGCCAGCTCACCGCCCGGGACTAGGCAAGAGACCCAGTACTTC.